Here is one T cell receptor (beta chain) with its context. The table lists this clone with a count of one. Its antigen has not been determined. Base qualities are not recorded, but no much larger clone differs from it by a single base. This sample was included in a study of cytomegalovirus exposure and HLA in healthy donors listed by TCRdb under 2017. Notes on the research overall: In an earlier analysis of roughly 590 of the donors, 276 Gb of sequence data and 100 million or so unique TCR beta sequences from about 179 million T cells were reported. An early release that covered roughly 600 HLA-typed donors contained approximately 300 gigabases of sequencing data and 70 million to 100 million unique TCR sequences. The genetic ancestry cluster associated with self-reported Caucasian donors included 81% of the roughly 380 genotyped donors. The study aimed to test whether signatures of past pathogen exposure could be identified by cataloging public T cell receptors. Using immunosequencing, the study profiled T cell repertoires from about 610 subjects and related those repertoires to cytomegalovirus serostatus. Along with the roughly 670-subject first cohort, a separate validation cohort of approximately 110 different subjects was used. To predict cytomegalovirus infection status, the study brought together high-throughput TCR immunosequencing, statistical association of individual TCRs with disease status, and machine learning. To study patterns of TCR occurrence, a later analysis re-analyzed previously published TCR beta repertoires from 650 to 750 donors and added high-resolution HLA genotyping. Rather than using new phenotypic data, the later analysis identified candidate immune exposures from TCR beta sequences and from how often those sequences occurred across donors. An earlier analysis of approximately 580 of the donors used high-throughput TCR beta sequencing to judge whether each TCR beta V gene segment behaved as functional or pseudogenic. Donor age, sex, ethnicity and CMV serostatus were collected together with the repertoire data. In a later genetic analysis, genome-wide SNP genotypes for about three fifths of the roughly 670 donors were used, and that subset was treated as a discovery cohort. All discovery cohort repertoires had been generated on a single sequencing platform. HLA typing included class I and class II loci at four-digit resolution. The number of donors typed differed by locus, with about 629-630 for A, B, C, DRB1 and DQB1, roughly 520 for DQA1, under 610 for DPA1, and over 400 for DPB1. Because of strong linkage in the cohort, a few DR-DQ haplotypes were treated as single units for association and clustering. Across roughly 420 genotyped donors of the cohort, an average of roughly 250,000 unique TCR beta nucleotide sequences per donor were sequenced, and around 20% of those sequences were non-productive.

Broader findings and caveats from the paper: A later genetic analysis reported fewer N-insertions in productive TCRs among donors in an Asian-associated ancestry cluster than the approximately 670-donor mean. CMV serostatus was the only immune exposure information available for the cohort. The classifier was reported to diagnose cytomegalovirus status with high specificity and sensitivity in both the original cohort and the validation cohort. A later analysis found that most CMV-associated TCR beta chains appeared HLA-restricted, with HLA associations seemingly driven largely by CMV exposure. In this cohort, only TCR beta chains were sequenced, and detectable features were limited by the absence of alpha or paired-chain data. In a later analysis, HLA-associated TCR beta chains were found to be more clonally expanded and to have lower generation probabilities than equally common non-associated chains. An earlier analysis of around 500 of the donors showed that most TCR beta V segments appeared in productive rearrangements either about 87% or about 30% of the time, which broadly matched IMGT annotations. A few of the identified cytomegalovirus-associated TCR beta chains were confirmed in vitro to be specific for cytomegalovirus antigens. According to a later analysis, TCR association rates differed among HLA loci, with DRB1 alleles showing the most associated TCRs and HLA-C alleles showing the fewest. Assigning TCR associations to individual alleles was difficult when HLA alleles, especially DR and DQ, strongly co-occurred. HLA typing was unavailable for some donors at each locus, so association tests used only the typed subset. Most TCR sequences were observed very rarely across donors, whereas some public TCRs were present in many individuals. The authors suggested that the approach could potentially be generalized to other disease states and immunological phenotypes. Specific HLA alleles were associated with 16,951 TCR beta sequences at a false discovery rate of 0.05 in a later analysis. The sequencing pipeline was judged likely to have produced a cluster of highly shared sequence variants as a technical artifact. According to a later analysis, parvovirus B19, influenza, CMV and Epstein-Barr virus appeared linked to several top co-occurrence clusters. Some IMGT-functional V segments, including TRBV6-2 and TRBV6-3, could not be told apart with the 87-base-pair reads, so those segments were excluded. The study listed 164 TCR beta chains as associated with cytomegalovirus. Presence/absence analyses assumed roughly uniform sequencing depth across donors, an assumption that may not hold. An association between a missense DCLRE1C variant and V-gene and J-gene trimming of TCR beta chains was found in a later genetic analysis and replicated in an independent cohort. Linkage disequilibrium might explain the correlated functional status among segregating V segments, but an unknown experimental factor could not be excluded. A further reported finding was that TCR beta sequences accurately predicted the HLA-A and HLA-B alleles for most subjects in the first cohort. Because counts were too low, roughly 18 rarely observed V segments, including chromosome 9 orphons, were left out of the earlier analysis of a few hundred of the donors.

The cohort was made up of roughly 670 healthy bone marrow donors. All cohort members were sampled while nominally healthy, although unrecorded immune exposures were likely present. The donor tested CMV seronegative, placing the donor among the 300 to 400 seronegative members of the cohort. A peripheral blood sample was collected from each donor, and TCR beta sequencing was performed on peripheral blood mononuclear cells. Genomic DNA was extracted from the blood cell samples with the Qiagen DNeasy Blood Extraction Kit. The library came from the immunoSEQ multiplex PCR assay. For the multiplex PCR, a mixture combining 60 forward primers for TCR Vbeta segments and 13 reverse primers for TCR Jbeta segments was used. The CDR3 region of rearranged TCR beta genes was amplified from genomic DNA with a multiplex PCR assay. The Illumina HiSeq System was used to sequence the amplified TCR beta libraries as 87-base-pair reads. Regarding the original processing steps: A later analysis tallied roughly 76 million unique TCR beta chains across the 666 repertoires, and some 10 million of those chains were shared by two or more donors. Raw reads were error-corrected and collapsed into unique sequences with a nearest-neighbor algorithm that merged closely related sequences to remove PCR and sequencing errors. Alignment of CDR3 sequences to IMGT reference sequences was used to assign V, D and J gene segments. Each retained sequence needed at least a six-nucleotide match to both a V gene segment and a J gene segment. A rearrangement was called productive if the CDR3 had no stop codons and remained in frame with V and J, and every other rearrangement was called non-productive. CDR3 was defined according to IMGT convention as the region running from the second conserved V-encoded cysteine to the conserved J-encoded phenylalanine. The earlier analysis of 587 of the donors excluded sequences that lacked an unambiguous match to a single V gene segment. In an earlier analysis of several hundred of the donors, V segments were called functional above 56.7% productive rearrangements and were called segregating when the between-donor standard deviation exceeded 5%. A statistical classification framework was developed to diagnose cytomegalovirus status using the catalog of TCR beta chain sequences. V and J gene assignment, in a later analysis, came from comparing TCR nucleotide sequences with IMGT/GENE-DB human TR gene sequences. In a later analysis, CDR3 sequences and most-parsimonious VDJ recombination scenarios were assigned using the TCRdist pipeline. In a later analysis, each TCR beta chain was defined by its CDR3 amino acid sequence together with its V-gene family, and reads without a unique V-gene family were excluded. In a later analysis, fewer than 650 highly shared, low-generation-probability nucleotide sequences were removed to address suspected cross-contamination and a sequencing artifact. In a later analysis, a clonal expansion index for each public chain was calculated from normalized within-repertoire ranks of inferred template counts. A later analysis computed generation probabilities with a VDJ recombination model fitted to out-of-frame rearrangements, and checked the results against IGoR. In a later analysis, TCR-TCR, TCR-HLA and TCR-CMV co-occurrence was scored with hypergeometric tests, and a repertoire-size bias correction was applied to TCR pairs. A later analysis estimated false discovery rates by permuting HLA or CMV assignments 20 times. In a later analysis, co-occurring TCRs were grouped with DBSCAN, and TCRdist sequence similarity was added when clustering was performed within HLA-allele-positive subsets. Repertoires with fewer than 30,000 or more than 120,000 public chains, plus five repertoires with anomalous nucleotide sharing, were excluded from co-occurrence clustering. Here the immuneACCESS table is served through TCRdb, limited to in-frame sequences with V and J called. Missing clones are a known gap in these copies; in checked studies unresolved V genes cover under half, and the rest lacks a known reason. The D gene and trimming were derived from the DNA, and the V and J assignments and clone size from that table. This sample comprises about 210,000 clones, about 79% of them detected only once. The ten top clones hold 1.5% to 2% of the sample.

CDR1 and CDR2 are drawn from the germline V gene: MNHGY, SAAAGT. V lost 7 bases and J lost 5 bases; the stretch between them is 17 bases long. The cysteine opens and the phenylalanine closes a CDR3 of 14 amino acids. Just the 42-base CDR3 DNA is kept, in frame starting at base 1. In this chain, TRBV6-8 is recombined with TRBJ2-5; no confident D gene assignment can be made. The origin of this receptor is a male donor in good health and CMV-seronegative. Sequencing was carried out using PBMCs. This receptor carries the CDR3 CASNIPMELETQYF. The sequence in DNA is TGTGCCAGCAATATCCCAATGGAGTTGGAGACCCAGTACTTC.